One sample yielded the 4 T cell receptor beta chains listed below, sequenced in a study of technical replicates of blood from a few donors. Profiling relied on immunoSEQ multiplex PCR, and the TCRdb table lists in-frame clones only, not all of them. The sample contains around 80,000 clones, roughly 98% of which appear only once. Input material: T cells isolated from PBMCs. These receptors all come from a human donor in good health.

This chain joins TRBV9 and TRBJ2-1, with TRBD1 identical over 9 bases. V shed 3 bases and J 7 bases; nucleotides not matched to a gene: 8. Looked up from germline, CDR1 is SGDLS and CDR2 is YYNGEE. This CDR3 comprises 15 residues. In DNA form, the CDR3 reads TGTGCCAGCAGCGGGACAGGGGCAGCGAGTAATGAGCAGTTCTTC. It specifies CASSGTGAASNEQFF.

V gene TRBV4-1 combines with J gene TRBJ2-1, with TRBD1 matching 8 bases. Germline CDR1 is MGHRA and CDR2 is YSYEKL. V was pared by 1 base and J by 6 bases, with 14 bases of the junction left unmatched. The CDR3 totals 18 residues. CDR3 in amino acids: CASSQAITFRGLPNEQFF. The CDR3 region has the DNA TGCGCCAGCAGCCAAGCCATCACCTTCAGGGGGCTCCCCAATGAGCAGTTCTTC.

The J gene is TRBJ2-5, the V gene TRBV20-1; D remains unclear. The CDR3 is 10 residues long. Trimming took 5 bases from V and 3 from J, leaving 4 bases between them. CDR1 is DFQATT, CDR2 SNEGSKA, per germline (reference sequence). This CDR3 is CSAPKETQYF. CDR3 sequence (DNA): TGCAGTGCTCCTAAAGAGACCCAGTACTTC.

CDR3 amino acids: CASSRSGLAGGAYEQYF. The CDR3 DNA reads as TGTGCCAGCAGTAGATCGGGACTAGCGGGGGGAGCCTACGAGCAGTACTTC. The rearrangement joins TRBV28 to TRBJ2-7, with 15 bases aligning to TRBD2. Germline CDR1 and CDR2: MDHEN and SYDVKM. The CDR3 length is 17 residues. The trim removed 5 bases at V and 2 bases at J, leaving 7 bases unmatched.